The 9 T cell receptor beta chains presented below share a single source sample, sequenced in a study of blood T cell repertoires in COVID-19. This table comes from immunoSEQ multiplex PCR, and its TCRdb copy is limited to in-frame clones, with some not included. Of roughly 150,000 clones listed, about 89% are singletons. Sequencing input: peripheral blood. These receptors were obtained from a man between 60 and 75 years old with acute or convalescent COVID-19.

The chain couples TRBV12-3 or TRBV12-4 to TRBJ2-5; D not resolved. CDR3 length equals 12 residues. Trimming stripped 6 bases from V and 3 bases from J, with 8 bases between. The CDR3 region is CASRFAKETQYF. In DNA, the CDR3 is TGTGCCAGCAGATTCGCGAAAGAGACCCAGTACTTC.

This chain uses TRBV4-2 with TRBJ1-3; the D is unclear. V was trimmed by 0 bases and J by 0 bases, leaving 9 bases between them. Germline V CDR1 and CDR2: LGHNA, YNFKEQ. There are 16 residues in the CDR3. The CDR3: CASSQDVSNSGNTIYF. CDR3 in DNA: TGTGCCAGCAGCCAAGATGTCAGTAACTCTGGAAACACCATATATTTT.

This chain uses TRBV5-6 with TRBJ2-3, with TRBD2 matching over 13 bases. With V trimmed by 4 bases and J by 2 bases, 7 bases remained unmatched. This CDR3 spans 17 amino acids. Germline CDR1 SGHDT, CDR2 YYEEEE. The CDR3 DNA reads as TGTGCCAGCAGCCCGGTGACTAGCGGGGGGCCCACAGATACGCAGTATTTT. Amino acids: CASSPVTSGGPTDTQYF.

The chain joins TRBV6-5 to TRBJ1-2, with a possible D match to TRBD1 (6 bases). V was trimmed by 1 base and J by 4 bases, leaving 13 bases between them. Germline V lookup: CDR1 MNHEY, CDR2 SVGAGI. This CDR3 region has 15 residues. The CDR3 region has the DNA TGTGCCAGCAGTTACTTTTCAGGGGAGGGCTATGGCTACACCTTC. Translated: CASSYFSGEGYGYTF.

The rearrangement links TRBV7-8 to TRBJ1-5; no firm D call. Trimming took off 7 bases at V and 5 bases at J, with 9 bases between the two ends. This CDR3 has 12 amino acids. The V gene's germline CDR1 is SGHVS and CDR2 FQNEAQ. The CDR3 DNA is TGTGCCAGCATGGGCGTGGATCAGCCCCAGCATTTT. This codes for CASMGVDQPQHF.

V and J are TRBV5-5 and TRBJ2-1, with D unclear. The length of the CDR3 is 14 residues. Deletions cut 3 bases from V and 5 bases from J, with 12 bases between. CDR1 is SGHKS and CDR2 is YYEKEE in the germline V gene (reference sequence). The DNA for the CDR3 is TGTGCCAGCAGCTATTTAACTCCTAACAATGAGCAGTTCTTC. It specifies CASSYLTPNNEQFF. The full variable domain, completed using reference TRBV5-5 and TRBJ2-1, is DAGVTQSPTHLIKTRGQQVTLRCSPISGHKSVSWYQQVLGQGPQFIFQYYEKEERGRGNFPDRFSARQFPNYSSELNVNALLLGDSALYLCASSYLTPNNEQFFGPGTRLTVL.

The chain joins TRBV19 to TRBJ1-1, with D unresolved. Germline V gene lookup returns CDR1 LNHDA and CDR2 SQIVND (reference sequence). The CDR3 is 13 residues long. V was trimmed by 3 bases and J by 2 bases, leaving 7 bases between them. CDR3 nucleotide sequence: TGTGCCAGTAGTATTGGGAGTAACACTGAAGCTTTCTTT. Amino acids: CASSIGSNTEAFF.

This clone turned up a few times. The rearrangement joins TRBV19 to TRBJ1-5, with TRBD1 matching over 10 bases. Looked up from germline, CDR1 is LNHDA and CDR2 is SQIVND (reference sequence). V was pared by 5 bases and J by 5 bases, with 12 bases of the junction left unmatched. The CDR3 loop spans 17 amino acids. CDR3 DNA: TGTGCCAGTAGTCCACTGATCTTCGACAGGGGGCATCAGCCCCAGCATTTT. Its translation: CASSPLIFDRGHQPQHF.

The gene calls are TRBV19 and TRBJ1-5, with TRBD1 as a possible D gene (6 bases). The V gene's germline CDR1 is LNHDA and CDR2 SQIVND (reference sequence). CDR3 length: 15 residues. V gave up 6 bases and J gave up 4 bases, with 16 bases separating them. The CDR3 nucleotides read TGTGCCAGTAGAAGGCCGGGACAACCTAATCAGCCCCAGCATTTT. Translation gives CASRRPGQPNQPQHF.